This TCR beta chain comes out of a study of shared clonotypes between healthy human individuals. V lost 10 bases, J lost 6 bases, and 16 bases lay in between. Germline CDR1 and CDR2: ENHRY and SYGVKD. The CDR3 totals 12 residues. Naive CD8 cells, CD45RO-negative and positively selected for CCR7, excluded terminally differentiated effector memory CD45RA+ cells. Libraries were prepared by immunoSEQ multiplex PCR; TCRdb keeps only in-frame clonotypes and omits some of them. The sample lists about 2.2 million clones; 93% were seen once. The clonotype was recovered from a young man in good health. Some clones in this sample may be carry-over from other donors' samples. Sequenced input: naive CD8+ T cells from PBMCs. The rearrangement joins TRBV10-3 to TRBJ2-7; tentative D call: TRBD1 (6 bases). CDR3 amino acids: CATGGQLLEQYF. The CDR3 coding sequence is TGTGCCACCGGTGGACAGCTCCTCGAGCAGTACTTC.